Given below is one T cell receptor (beta chain) in context. The germline CDR1 and CDR2 sequences are GTSNPN and SVGIG (reference sequence). This CDR3 has 15 amino acids. The trim removed 3 bases at V and 2 bases at J, leaving 6 bases unmatched. These data originate in a study of blood T cell repertoires in COVID-19. Overall study: Researchers got acute and convalescent COVID-19 samples from the United States, Italy and Spain.

TCRdb's table, derived via immunoSEQ multiplex PCR, lists solely in-frame clones and lacks some. The repertoire holds about 130,000 clones, with about 83% as singletons. Material for sequencing was peripheral blood. The clonotype comes from a man aged 55 to 70 with acute or convalescent COVID-19. V is TRBV30 and J is TRBJ1-5, with 8 nucleotides matching TRBD1. The CDR3 DNA sequence: TGTGCCTGGAGGTCAGGGACAGGCGGCAATCAGCCCCAGCATTTT. Amino acid sequence: CAWRSGTGGNQPQHF.